The entry below describes one T cell receptor (beta chain). These data belong to a study of PD-L1 blockade in urothelial cancer. Study information: Blood drawn 3 weeks (second dose) and 6 weeks after treatment start was analyzed.

The protocol was immunoSEQ multiplex PCR, while the TCRdb copy is restricted to in-frame clones and leaves out a portion. The data hold under 130,000 clones, with about 85% observed a single time. Germline V CDR1 and CDR2: SNHLY, FYNNEI. V lost 2 bases and J 3 bases, leaving 11 bases between the germline ends. The CDR3 runs 14 residues. This clonotype was obtained from a man aged 50-60 years with urothelial cancer. The specimen comprised PBMCs, sampled around atezolizumab (anti-PD-L1) treatment. The rearrangement links TRBV2 to TRBJ2-7; TRBD1 is a possible D gene (6 bases). DNA of the CDR3: TGTGCCAGCAGTGAATACGAGGGGGTCTACGAGCAGTACTTC. This sequence encodes CASSEYEGVYEQYF.